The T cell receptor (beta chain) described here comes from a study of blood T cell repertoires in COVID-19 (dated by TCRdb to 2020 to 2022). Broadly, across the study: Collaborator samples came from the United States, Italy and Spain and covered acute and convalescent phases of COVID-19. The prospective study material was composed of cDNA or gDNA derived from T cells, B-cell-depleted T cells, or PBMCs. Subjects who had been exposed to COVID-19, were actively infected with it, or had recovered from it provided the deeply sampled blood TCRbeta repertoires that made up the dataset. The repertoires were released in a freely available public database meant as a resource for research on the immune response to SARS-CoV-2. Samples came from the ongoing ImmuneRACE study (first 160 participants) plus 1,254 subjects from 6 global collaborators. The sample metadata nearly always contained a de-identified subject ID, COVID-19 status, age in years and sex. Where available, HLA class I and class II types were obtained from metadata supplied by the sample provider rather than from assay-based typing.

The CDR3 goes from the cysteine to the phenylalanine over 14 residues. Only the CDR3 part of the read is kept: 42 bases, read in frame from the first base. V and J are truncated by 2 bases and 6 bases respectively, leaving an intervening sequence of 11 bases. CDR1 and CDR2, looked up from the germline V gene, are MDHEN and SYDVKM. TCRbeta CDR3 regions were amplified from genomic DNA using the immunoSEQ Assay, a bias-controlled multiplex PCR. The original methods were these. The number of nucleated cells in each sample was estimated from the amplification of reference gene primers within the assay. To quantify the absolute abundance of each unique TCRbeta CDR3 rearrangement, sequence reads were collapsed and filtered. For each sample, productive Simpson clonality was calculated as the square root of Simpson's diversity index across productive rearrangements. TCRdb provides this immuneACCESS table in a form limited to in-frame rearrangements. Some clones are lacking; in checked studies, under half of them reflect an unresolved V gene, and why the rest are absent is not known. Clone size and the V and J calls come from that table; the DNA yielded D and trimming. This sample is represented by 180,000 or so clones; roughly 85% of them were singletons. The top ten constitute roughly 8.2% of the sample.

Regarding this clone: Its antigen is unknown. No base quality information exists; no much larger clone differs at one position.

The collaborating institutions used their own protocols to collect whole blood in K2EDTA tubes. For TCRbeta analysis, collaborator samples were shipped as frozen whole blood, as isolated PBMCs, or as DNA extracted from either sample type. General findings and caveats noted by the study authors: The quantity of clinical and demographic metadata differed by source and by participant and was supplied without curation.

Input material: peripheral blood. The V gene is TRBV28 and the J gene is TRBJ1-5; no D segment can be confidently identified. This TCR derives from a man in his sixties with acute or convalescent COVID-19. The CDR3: CASSLKLPGQPQHF. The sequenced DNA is TGTGCCAGCAGTTTAAAACTCCCGGGTCAGCCCCAGCATTTT.